This T cell receptor (beta chain) was captured in a study of shared clonotypes between healthy human individuals. Study background: Participating donors consisted of two women and a few men aged 18 to 49. The plates for each donor numbered three CD4 naive, three CD4 memory, two CD8 naive and one CD8 memory.

The naive CD8 population came from CD45RO-negative cells selected for CCR7, without terminally differentiated effector memory CD45RA+ cells. This CDR3 comprises 12 residues. Trimming shortened V by 5 bases and J by 4 bases, and 7 bases separated the two germline ends. The germline V gene encodes CDR1 MNHEY and CDR2 SMNVEV (reference sequence). Deep was the level used in running the assay. Assay used: immunoSEQ multiplex PCR; TCRdb lists only in-frame clones, some missing. The sample carries almost 700,000 clones, about 91% recorded once. This clonotype was sampled from a man in his thirties or forties in good health. The material sequenced was naive CD8+ T cells sorted from blood. The chain is built from TRBV27 and TRBJ2-3; no definite D call. Here the CDR3 DNA reads TGTGCCAGCAGTCCGTCTCCAGATACGCAGTATTTT. Translating it yields CASSPSPDTQYF.